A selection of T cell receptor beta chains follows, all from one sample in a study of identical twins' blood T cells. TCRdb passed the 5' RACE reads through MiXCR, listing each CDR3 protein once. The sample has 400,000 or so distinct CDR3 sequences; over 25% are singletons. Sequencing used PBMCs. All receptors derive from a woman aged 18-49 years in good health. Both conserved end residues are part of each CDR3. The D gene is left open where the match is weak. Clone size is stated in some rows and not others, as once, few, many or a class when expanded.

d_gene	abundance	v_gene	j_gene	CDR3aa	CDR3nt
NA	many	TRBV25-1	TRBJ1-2	CASSASGYGYTF	TGTGCCAGCAGTGCTTCAGGTTATGGCTACACCTTC
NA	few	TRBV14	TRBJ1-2	CASSQGTNYGYTF	TGTGCCAGCAGCCAAGGGACTAACTATGGCTACACCTTC
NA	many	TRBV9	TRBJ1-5	CASSVGGGNQPQHF	TGTGCCAGCAGCGTAGGGGGAGGCAATCAGCCCCAGCATTTT
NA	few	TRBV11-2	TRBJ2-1	CASSQGKGTQFF	TGTGCCAGCAGCCAAGGGAAGGGCACGCAGTTCTTC
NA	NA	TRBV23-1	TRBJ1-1	CASTTTDNTEAFF	TGCGCCAGCACTACGACTGATAACACTGAAGCTTTCTTT
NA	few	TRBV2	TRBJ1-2	CASSLISALSYGYTF	TGTGCCAGCAGCCTCATTTCCGCACTTAGCTATGGCTACACCTTC
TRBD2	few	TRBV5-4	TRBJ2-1	CASSLKAGSYNEQFF	TGTGCCAGCAGCTTGAAAGCGGGATCCTACAATGAGCAGTTCTTC
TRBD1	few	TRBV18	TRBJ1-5	CASSQGGRNQPQHF	TGTGCCAGCTCTCAGGGGGGACGCAATCAGCCCCAGCATTTT
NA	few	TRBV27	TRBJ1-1	CASSFTGLSTEAFF	TGTGCCAGCAGTTTTACGGGTCTGAGCACTGAAGCTTTCTTT
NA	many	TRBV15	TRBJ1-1	CATSKARVVTEAFF	TGTGCCACCAGCAAGGCCAGGGTAGTCACTGAAGCTTTCTTT
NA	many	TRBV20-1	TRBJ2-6	CSAILWGANVLTF	TGCAGTGCTATCCTTTGGGGGGCCAACGTCCTGACTTTC
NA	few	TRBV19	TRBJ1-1	CASRDSRWGAFF	TGTGCCAGTAGAGATAGCCGATGGGGAGCTTTCTTT
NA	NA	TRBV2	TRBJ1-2	CAGAGEAYYGYTF	TGTGCCGGCGCAGGGGAAGCTTACTATGGCTACACCTTC
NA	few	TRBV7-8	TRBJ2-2	CASSLDTNTGELFF	TGTGCCAGCAGCTTAGACACTAACACCGGGGAGCTGTTTTTT
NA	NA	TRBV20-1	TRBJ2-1	CSASGSGLYNEQFF	TGCAGTGCTAGTGGGAGTGGACTATACAATGAGCAGTTCTTC
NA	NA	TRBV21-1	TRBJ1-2	CASSKGDRDYGYTF	TGTGCCAGCAGCAAAGGAGACAGGGACTATGGCTACACCTTC
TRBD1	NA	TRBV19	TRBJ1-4	CASNRDSKLFF	TGTGCCAGTAACCGGGACAGTAAACTGTTTTTT
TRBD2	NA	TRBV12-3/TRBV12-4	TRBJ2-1	CASSPFLGLATSYNEQFF	TGTGCCAGCAGTCCTTTTTTGGGACTAGCGACCTCCTACAATGAGCAGTTCTTC
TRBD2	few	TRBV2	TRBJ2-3	CASRGTTKDTQYF	TGTGCCAGCAGGGGGACTACCAAGGATACGCAGTATTTT
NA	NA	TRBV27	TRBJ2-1	CASSCRGAYNEQFF	TGTGCCAGCAGTTGTAGGGGTGCCTACAATGAGCAGTTCTTC
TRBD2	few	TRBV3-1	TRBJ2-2	CASSQETRLAGTNTGELFF	TGTGCCAGCAGCCAAGAAACGCGCCTAGCGGGAACGAACACCGGGGAGCTGTTTTTT
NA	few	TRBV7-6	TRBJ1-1	CASSLGYGMNTEAFF	TGTGCCAGCAGCTTAGGCTATGGCATGAACACTGAAGCTTTCTTT
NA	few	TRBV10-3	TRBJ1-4	CAISESGRQLFF	TGTGCCATCAGTGAGTCGGGCAGACAACTGTTTTTT
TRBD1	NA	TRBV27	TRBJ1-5	CASSLRQGRVDQPQHF	TGTGCCAGCAGTCTCCGACAGGGGCGGGTTGATCAGCCCCAGCATTTT
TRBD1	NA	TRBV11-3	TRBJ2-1	CASSQAGQAPYNEQFF	TGTGCCAGCAGCCAGGCCGGACAGGCCCCTTACAATGAGCAGTTCTTC
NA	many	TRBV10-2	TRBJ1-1	CASSEGPTEAFF	TGCGCCAGCAGTGAGGGTCCCACTGAAGCTTTCTTT
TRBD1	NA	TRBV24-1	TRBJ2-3	CATGTGTDTQYF	TGTGCCACCGGGACAGGGACCGATACGCAGTATTTT
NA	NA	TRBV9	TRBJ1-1	CASSPRPDGVYTEAFF	TGTGCCAGCAGCCCCCGCCCTGACGGTGTTTACACTGAAGCTTTCTTT
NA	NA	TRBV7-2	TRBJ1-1	CASSRGEVPEAFF	TGTGCCAGCAGCCGGGGGGAGGTCCCTGAAGCTTTCTTT
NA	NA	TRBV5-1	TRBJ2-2	CDSSLPNTGELFF	TGCGACAGCAGCCTGCCGAACACCGGGGAGCTGTTTTTT
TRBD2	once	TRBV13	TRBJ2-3	CASSLDAGGRADTQYF	TGTGCCAGCAGCTTAGACGCGGGGGGGAGGGCAGATACGCAGTATTTT
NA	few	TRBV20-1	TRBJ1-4	CSARPTGNSGEKLFF	TGCAGTGCTAGGCCCACAGGGAACAGCGGTGAAAAACTGTTTTTT
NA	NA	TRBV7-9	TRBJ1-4	CASSSHRDGGSEKLFF	TGTGCCAGCAGCTCACACCGGGACGGGGGAAGTGAAAAACTGTTTTTT